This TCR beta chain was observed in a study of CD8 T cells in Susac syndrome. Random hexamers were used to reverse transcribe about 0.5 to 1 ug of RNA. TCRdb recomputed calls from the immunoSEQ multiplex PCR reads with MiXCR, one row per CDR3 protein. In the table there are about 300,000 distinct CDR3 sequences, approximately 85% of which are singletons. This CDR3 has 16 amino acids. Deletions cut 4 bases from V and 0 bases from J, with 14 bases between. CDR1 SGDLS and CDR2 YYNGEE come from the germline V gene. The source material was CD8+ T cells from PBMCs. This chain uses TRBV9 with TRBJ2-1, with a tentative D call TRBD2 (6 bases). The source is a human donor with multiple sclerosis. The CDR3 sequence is CASSPRGRSSYNEQFF. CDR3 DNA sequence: TGTGCCAGCAGCCCCCGGGGGAGGAGCTCCTACAATGAGCAGTTCTTC.